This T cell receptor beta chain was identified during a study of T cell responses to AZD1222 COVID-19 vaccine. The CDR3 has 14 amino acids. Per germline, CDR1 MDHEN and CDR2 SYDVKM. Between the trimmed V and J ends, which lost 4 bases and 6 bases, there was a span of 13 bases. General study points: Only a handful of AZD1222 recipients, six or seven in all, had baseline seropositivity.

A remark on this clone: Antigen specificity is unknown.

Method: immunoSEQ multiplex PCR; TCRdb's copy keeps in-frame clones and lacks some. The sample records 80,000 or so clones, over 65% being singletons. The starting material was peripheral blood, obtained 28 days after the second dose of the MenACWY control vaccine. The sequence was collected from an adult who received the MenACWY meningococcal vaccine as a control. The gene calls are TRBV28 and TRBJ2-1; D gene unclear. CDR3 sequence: CASSSRLQSNEQFF. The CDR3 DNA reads TGTGCCAGCAGTTCTAGGCTACAAAGCAATGAGCAGTTCTTC.